This entry features one T cell receptor beta chain sequence. Its antigen is still unknown. The data belong to a study of T cell responses to AZD1222 COVID-19 vaccine. Study-wide findings and caveats: Donors were chiefly white British, with a greater number of females, and clonal diversity was perhaps underestimated.

Assay used: immunoSEQ multiplex PCR; TCRdb lists only in-frame clones, some missing. Here the sample spans some 170,000 clones, 85% to 95% being singletons. There are 15 residues in the CDR3. Germline CDR1 and CDR2: MNHEY and SMNVEV (reference sequence). With 4 bases clipped from V and 6 bases from J, the junction kept 8 bases outside the gene matches. This receptor was identified in an adult in good health. This chain connects TRBV27 to TRBJ2-1, with 8 nucleotides matching TRBD2. The specimen was peripheral blood, collected on day 0 of AZD1222 vaccination. In nucleotides, the CDR3 is TGTGCCAGCAGTTCCCGACTAGCGCCCAGCAATGAGCAGTTCTTC. It specifies CASSSRLAPSNEQFF.